This TCR beta chain was sequenced during a study of cytomegalovirus exposure and HLA in healthy donors. TCRdb's table, derived via immunoSEQ multiplex PCR, lists solely in-frame clones and lacks some. Here the sample spans approximately 150,000 clones, about four fifths being singletons. The source of this sequence is a man younger than 45 in good health and CMV-seropositive. The specimen sequenced was PBMCs.

CDR3 sequence (DNA): TGCGCCAGCGGCTCTCTTTACGAGCAGTACTTC. It is translated as CASGSLYEQYF. This sequence joins TRBV5-1 and TRBJ2-7; D gene ambiguous. V gave up 7 bases and J gave up 4 bases, with 9 bases separating them. This CDR3 is 11 amino acids long. Per the germline V gene, CDR1 is SGHRS and CDR2 is YFSETQ.